This TCR beta chain was found in a study of blood T cell repertoires in COVID-19. Whole-study context: In each case, the material was cDNA or gDNA derived from T cells, B-cell-depleted T cells, or PBMCs.

Source study methods: How many nucleated cells were present was estimated from reference gene primer amplification. Using immunoSEQ multiplex PCR, the repertoire was profiled, and TCRdb retains in-frame clones only, with some absent. V, J and clone size reflect that table, while D and trimming were determined from the DNA. The table has some 250,000 clones, about 80% seen once; the top ten hold roughly a tenth. Trimming took 3 bases from V and 1 from J, leaving 9 bases between them. This CDR3 is 14 amino acids long. CDR1 and CDR2 (germline): SGHTA, FQGNSA. The rearrangement joins TRBV7-2 to TRBJ1-1, with no clear D. The sample taken for sequencing was peripheral blood. This sequence was found in a woman aged 80 or over with acute or convalescent COVID-19. CDR3 in DNA: TGTGCCAGCAGCTTTGGGCCTACGAACACTGAAGCTTTCTTT. This encodes CASSFGPTNTEAFF.